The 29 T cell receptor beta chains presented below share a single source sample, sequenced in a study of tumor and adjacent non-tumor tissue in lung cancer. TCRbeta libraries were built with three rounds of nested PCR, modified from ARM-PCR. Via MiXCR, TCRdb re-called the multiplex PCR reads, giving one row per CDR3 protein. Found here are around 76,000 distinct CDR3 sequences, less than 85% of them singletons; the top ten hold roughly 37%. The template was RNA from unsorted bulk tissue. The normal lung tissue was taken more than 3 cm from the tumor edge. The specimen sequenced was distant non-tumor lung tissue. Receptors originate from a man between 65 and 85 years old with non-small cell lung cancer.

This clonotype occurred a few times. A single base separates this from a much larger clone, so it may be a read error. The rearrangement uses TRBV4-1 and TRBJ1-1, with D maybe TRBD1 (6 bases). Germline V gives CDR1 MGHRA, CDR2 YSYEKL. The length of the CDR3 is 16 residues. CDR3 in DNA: TGCGCCAGCAACCAAGCTCCCGGGGGCGCCGGTAGTTGGGCTTTCTTT. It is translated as CASNQAPGGAGSWAFF.

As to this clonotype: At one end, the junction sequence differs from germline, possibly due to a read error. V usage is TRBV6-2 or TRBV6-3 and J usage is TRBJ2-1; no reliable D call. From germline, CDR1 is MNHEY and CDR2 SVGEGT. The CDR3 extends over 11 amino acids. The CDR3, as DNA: TGTGCCAGCAGCCAGCGTAATGGGCAGTTCTTC. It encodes CASSQRNGQFF.

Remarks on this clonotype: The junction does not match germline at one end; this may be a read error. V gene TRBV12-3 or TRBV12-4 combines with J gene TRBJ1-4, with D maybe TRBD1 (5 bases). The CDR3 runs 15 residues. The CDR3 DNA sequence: TGTGCCAGCAGCGTACGGGCAGGGAATAACGAAAAGCTGTTTTTT. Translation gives CASSVRAGNNEKLFF.

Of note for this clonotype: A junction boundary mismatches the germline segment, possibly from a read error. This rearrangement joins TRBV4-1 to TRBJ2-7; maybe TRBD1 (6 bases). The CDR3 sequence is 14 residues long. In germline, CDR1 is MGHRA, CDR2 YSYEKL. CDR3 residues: CASSQVRGSDEEHF. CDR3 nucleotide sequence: TGCGCCAGCAGCCAAGTGAGGGGGTCGGACGAGGAGCACTTC.

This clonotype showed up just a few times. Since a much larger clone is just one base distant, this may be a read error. CDR3 in DNA: TGTGCCAGCAGTACCCGGACAATGAACACCGGGGAGCTGTTTTTT. Protein: CASSTRTMNTGELFF. V is TRBV6-6 and J is TRBJ2-2; tentatively, D is TRBD1 (5 bases). In germline, CDR1 is MNHNY, CDR2 SVGAGI (reference sequence). V was clipped by 5 bases and J by 1 base, with 11 bases between them. The CDR3 extends over 15 amino acids.

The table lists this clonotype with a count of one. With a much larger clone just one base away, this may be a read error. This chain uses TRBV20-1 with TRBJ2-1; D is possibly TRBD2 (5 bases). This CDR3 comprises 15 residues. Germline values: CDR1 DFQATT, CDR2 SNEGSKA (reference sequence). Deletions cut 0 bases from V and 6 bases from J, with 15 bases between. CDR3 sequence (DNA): TGCAGTGCTAGAGATCAGTTAGCGAGGGCCAATGAGCAGTTCTTC. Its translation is CSARDQLARANEQFF.

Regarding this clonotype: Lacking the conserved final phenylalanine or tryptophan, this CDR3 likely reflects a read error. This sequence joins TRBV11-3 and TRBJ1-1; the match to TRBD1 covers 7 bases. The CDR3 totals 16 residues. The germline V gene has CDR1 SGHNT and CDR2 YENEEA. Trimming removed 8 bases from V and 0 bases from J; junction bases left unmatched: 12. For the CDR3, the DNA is TGTGCCAGCGACTTCCGGGACAGAACCCTGAACACTGAAGCTTTCCTC. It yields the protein CASDFRDRTLNTEAFL.

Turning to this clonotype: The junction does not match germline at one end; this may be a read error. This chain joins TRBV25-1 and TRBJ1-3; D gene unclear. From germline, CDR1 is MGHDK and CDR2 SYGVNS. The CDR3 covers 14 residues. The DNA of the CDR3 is TGTGACAGCAGTGACTCGTGGGGAGGAAACACCATATATTTT. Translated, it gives CDSSDSWGGNTIYF.

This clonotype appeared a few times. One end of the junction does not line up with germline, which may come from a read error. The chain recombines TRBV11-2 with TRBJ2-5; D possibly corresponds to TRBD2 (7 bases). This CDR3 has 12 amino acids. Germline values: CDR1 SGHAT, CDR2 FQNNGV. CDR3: CDSSWGGETQYF. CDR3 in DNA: TGTGACAGCAGCTGGGGGGGCGAGACACAGTACTTC.

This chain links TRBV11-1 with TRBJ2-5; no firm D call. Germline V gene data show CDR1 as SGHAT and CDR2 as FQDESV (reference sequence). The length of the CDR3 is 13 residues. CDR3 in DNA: TGTGCGAGTGCGTCAGGAGATTCGGAGACCCAGTACTTC. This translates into CASASGDSETQYF.

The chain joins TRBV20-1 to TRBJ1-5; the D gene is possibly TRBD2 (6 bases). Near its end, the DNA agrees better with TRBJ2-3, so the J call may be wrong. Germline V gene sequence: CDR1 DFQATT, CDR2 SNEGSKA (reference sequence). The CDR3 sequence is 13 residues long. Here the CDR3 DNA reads TGCAGTGCTATATACGGGGGAGGCCAGCCCCAGTATTTT. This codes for CSAIYGGGQPQYF.

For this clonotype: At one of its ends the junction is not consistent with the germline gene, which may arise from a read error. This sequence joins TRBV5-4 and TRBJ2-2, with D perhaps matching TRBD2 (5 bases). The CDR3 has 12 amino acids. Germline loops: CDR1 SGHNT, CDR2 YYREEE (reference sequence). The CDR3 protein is CASSSDAGEPFF. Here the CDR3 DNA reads TGTGCCAGTAGCTCAGACGCCGGGGAGCCGTTTTTT.

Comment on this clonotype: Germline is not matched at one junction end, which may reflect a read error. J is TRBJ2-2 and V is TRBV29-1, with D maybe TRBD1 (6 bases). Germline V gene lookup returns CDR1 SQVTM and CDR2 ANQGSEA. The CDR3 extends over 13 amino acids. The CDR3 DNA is TGCAGCGTTTATCAAGGGGACACCGGGGATCTGTTTTTT. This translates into CSVYQGDTGDLFF.

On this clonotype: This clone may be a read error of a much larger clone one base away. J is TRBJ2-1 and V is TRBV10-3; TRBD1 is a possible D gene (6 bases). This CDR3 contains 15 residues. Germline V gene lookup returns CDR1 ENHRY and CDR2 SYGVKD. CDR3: CVISEKDSSYNEQFF. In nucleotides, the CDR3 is TGTGTCATCAGTGAGAAGGACAGCTCCTACAATGAGCAGTTCTTC.

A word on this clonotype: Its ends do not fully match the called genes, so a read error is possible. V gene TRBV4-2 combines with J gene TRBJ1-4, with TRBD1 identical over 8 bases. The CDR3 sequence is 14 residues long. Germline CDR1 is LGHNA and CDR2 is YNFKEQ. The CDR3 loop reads CASRRGQGDEKMFF. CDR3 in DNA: TGTGCCAGCAGACGTGGACAGGGTGATGAAAAAATGTTTTTT.

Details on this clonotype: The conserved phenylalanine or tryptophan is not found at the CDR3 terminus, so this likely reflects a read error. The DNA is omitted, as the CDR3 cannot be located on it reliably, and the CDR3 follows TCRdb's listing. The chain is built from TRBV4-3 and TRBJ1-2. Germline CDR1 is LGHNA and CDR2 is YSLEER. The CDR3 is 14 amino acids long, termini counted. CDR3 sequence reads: CASSQDVGGDGYSS.

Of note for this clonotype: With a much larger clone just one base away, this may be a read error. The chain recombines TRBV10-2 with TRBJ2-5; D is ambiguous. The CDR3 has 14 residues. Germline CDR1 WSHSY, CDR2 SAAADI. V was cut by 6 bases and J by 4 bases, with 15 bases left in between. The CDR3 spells CASRTELIRETQYF. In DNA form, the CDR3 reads TGCGCCAGCAGGACGGAACTGATCCGAGAGACCCAGTACTTC.

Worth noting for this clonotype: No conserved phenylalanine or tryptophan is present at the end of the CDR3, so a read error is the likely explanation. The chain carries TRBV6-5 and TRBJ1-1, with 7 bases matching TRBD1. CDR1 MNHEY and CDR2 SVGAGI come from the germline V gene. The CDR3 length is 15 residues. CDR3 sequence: CASSNTGTENIEAFS. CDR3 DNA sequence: TGTGCCAGCAGTAACACCGGGACAGAGAACATTGAAGCTTTCTCT.

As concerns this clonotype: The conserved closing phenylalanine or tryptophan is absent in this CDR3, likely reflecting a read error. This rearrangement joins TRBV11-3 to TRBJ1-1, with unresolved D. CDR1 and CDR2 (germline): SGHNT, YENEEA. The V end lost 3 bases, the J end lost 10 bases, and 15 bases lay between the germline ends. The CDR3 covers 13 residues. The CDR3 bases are TGTGCCAGCAGCTTTAGGAGGAACAGTGCAGCTTTCCTT. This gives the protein CASSFRRNSAAFL.

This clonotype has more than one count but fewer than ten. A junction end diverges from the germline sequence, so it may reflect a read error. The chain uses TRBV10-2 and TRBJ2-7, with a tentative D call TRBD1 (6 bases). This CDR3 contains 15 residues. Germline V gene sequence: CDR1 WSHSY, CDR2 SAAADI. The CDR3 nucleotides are TGCGCCAGTAGTGACTGGGGAGACAGGCGCGACGAGCAGTACTTC. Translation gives CASSDWGDRRDEQYF.

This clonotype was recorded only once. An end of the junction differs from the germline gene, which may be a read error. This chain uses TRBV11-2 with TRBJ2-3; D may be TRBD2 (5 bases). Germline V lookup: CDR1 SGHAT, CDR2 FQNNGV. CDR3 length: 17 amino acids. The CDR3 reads CASSSYSDTASRDTQYF. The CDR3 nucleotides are TGTGCCAGCAGCTCATACTCTGACACTGCTAGCAGAGATACTCAGTATTTT.

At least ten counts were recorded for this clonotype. The CDR3 region is CASSYSTEAFF. Here the CDR3 DNA reads TGTGCCAGCAGTTACTCCACTGAAGCTTTCTTT. The V call is TRBV6-6, the J call TRBJ1-1; D not certain. The CDR3 is made up of 11 amino acids. Germline V CDR1 and CDR2: MNHNY, SVGAGI (reference sequence). V gave up 0 bases and J gave up 4 bases, with 0 bases separating them.

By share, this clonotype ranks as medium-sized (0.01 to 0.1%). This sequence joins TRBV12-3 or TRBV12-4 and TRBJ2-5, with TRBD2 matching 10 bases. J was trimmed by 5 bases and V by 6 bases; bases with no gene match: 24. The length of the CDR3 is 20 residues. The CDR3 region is CASRKSDHPTSGLPQETQYF. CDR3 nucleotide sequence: TGTGCCAGCAGAAAAAGCGACCACCCGACTAGCGGGCTTCCCCAGGAGACCCAGTACTTC.

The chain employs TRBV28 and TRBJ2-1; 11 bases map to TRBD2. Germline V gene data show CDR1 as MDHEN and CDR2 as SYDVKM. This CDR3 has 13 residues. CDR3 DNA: TGTGCTAGCGGGAGGGGGTCCGTCAATGAGCAGTTCTTC. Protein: CASGRGSVNEQFF.

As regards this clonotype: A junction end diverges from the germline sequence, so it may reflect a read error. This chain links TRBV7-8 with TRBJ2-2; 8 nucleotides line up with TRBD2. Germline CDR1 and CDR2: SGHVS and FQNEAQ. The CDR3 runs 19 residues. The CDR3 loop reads CVSSPVGKREWANTGELFF. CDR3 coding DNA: TGTGTCAGCAGCCCGGTCGGGAAGCGGGAGTGGGCAAACACCGGGGAGCTGTTTTTT.

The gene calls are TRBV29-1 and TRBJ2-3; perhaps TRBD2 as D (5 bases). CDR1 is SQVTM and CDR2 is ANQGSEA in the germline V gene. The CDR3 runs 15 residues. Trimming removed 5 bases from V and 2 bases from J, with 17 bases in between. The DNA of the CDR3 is TGCAGCGTTATCCCCGGGAATGAGGCCACAGATACGCAGTATTTT. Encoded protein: CSVIPGNEATDTQYF.

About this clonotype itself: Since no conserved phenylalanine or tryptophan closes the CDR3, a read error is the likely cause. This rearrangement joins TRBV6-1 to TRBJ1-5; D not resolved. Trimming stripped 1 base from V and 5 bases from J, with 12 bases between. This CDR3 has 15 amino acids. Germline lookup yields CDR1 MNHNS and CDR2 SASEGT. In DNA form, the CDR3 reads TGTGCCAGCAGTGAAGGTTGGTTGATGGATCAGCCCCAGCATATT. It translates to CASSEGWLMDQPQHI.

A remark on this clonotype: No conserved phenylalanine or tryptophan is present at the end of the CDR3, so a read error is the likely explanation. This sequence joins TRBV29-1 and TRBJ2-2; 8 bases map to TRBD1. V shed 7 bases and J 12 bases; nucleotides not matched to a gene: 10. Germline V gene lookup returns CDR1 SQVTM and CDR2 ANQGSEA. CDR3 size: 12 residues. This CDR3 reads CSGTGYTGKLFL. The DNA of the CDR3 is TGCAGCGGGACAGGGTACACGGGGAAGCTGTTTCTT.

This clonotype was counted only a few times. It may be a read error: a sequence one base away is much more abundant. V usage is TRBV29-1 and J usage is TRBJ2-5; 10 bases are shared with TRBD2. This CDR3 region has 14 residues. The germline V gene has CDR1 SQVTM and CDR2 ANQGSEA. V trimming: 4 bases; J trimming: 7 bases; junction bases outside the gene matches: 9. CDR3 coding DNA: TGCAGCGTTGGTGGACTAGCGGTGGGAGGGACCCAGTACTTC. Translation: CSVGGLAVGGTQYF.